This T cell receptor beta chain was recovered during a study of T cells in Graves' hyperthyroidism and ophthalmopathy. The CDR3 totals 14 residues. Germline V gives CDR1 DFQATT, CDR2 SNEGSKA (reference sequence). V was pared by 1 base and J by 0 bases, with 9 bases between. There were TCR beta CDR3 regions amplified from RNA transcripts. TCR CDR3 underwent first-round RT-PCR with the HTBI primer set. TCRdb recomputed calls from the multiplex PCR reads with MiXCR, one row per CDR3 protein. The sample has some 510,000 distinct CDR3 sequences; less than 25% are singletons. What was sequenced was blood. The receptor comes from a man younger than 35 with Graves' hyperthyroidism. The rearrangement joins TRBV20-1 to TRBJ1-2, with D unclear. CDR3 nucleotide sequence: TGCAGTGCTAGAGTGAGAGCAGCTAACTATGGCTACACCTTC. Its protein product is CSARVRAANYGYTF.